This TCR beta chain was observed in a study of T cell repertoires in cytomegalovirus infection. Notes on the study in general: Carriers of CMV plus the relevant HLA were identified by cumulative public TCR beta family frequency. HLA-C-restricted, CMV-specific TCR beta clonotypes were dominant ex vivo.

Germline V lookup: CDR1 SGHTA, CDR2 FQGNSA. The ends lost 5 bases at V and 4 bases at J; junction bases unmatched: 13. The CDR3 is made up of 17 amino acids. Each CDR3 protein gets one entry after TCRdb re-called the reads with MiXCR. The profile covers some 700,000 distinct CDR3 sequences, with less than 40% appearing a single time and around 2.8% taken by the ten largest. On this clonotype itself: Its antigen is unidentified.

This chain links TRBV7-2 with TRBJ2-3, with 9 positions matching TRBD2. The TCR comes from a human donor in good health (CMV status not recorded). Some clones in this sample may be carry-over from other donors' samples. The source material was PBMCs. This CDR3 reads CASSLARGRASADTQYF. The CDR3 DNA is TGTGCCAGCAGCCTCGCCCGCGGGAGGGCCTCTGCAGATACGCAGTATTTT.